Sequencing of this TCR beta chain was carried out in a study of T cells in Graves' hyperthyroidism and ophthalmopathy. Study information: Any treatment followed the collection of peripheral blood at initial diagnosis.

This clonotype occurred a few times. Its antigen is still unknown. Notes on the study in general: Most thyroid clonotypes expanded above 0.001 appeared in blood too.

RNA transcripts provided the source from which TCR beta CDR3 regions were amplified. The HTBI set primed first-round TCR CDR3 RT-PCR. TCRdb reprocessed the multiplex PCR reads via MiXCR and lists one record per CDR3 protein. The sample gives around 450,000 distinct CDR3 sequences, roughly 13% of which show up once; 5% to 6% is in the top ten. For Graves' hyperthyroidism to be stable, ophthalmopathy could not progress within 18 months. Each diagnosis drew on symptoms, thyroxine, TRAb, thyroid ultrasound and orbital computed tomography findings. This CDR3 contains 16 residues. In germline, CDR1 is MDHEN, CDR2 SYDVKM. Unmatched junction bases numbered 11, after V lost 5 bases and J lost 2 bases.

What was sequenced was blood. The sequence derives from a woman younger than 30 with Graves' hyperthyroidism. This chain joins TRBV28 and TRBJ2-7; TRBD1 matches at 8 bases. The CDR3 is CASSNPPGQDPYEQYF. CDR3 DNA: TGTGCCAGCAGTAATCCACCGGGACAGGATCCCTACGAGCAGTACTTC.